This TCR beta chain emerged from a study of T cell responses to AZD1222 COVID-19 vaccine (dated by TCRdb to about 2021). Regarding the study in general: AZD1222 recipients whose second dose came at about 4 weeks and those whose second dose came at about 12 weeks were combined into one group, since spike-specific TCR depth and breadth did not differ between the two schedules. TCR sequencing was performed for 230 to 250 trial participants, of whom some 200 were given two doses of AZD1222 and 26 were given two doses of MenACWY control vaccine. Enrollment into the trials was organized by age into subgroups of 18-55, 56-69 and 70-plus years, and those subgroups contained roughly 150, 30 and 60 TCR-sequenced participants, respectively. Overall results and qualifications from the work: After two AZD1222 doses, spike-specific TCR breadth and depth were significantly higher than at day 0 and than in MenACWY recipients. No day 14 peak-response samples were available, so repertoires were characterized only after the peak T cell response. Most participants were white British and females outnumbered males, and the authors suggested that clonal diversity may have been underestimated. Reportedly, almost half of the unique spike-specific TCRs recognized epitopes lying outside the regions that are mutated in the B.1.351 and B.1.1.7 variants. Conclusions about previously exposed vaccinees were limited because only six AZD1222 recipients were SARS-CoV-2 seropositive at baseline. In the small 56-69-year group, the increase in depth fell short of significance, most likely because of low power. Vaccine-associated CD4 TCRs spanned the whole spike protein, with dominant responses in regions 160-218 and 743-854.

From its cysteine to its phenylalanine, the CDR3 spans 14 amino acids. The DNA shown is the 42-base CDR3, in frame from base 1. Cut back by 1 base and 3 bases, the V and J ends lie 8 bases apart. As encoded in the germline V gene, CDR1 is SGDLS while CDR2 is YYNGEE. Notes on this clone: The specificity of this receptor is unknown. Per-base qualities were not stored, and no clone one base away is much larger.

The sample's time point label, decoded: baseline before first vaccination. Samples from vaccinated people were obtained from the UK trials COV001 and COV002, which included a single-blind randomized controlled phase 2/3 trial of AZD1222 (ChAdOx1 nCoV-19) in healthy adults. For TCRbeta chain sequencing, PBMC samples were collected from trial participants at day 0 and at day 28 after the second dose. The CDR3 regions of human TCRbeta chains were analyzed by immunosequencing. The paper's data handling went like this. TCRs in the repertoires were matched against a reference library of SARS-CoV-2-specific TCRs that had been generated with the MIRA antigen-specificity platform. Breadth meant the fraction of unique TCRs that were SARS-CoV-2-associated, whereas depth meant the fraction of total T cells that were SARS-CoV-2-associated. Using the MIRA data, every spike-specific TCR was mapped to the spike region that the TCR reacted to and assigned to either a CD4 or a CD8 class. Log10-transformed breadth and depth values were compared by one-way ANOVA with Sidak's multiple comparisons tests. The immuneACCESS repertoire file appears here via TCRdb, limited to in-frame rearrangements. These files lack a portion of the clones; in checked studies, under half of the deficit traces to unresolved V genes, and the cause of the others is not known. Clone size and the V and J calls come from that table; the DNA yielded D and trimming. The sample table holds approximately 90,000 clones, of which around 90% were seen once. The ten largest clones add up to approximately 2% of the sample.

The sample in question was peripheral blood, obtained on day 0 of AZD1222 vaccination. The rearrangement combines TRBV9 with TRBJ1-3; the D gene is unclear. This clonotype was obtained from an adult in good health. The DNA sequence is TGTGCCAGCAGCGTAAGGTGGGGTGGAAACACCATATATTTT. Translated, it reads CASSVRWGGNTIYF.